This T cell receptor beta chain was sequenced in a study of monozygotic twins with inflammatory bowel disease. Overall study results and limits: A distinction between different T cell subtypes was not possible.

Template switching incorporated UMIs with a 6-nucleotide sample barcode. TCRdb reworked the 5' RACE reads into one entry per CDR3 protein, no DNA. The sample totals over 110,000 distinct CDR3 sequences. The CDR3 has 16 amino acids. Comments on this clonotype: What it binds is unknown.

Collection of an approximately 2.5 ml blood sample took place per donor. Whole blood that had not undergone T cell sorting provided the isolated total RNA. The chain couples TRBV12-3 or TRBV12-4 to TRBJ2-7; TCRdb gives TRBD1 as the D gene, but with no DNA this cannot be confirmed. This receptor was identified in a human donor with ulcerative colitis or Crohn's disease, or a healthy co-twin of an affected twin (not recorded which). Sequencing was carried out using blood. The CDR3 loop is CASSLAGTGASYEQYF.